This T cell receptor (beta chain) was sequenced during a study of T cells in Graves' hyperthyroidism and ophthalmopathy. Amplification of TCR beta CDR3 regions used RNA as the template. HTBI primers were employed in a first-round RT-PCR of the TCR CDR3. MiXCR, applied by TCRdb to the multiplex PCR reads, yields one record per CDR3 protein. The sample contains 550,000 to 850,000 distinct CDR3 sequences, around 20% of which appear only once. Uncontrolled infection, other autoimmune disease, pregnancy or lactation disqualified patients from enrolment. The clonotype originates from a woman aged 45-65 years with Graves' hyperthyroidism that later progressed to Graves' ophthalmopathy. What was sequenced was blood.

The CDR3 nucleotides read TGTGCCACCACACCGTACAGCTCCTATAATTCACCCCTCCACTTT. It yields the protein CATTPYSSYNSPLHF. The V call is TRBV6-1, the J call TRBJ1-6; D not resolved. Germline values: CDR1 MNHNS, CDR2 SASEGT. The ends were cut back, 10 bases at V and 0 bases at J, with 13 bases in the middle. The CDR3 is 15 residues long.